A selection of T cell receptor beta chains follows, all from one sample in a study of blood T cell repertoires in COVID-19. Libraries were prepared by immunoSEQ multiplex PCR; TCRdb keeps only in-frame clonotypes and omits some of them. The repertoire holds roughly 160,000 clones, with more than 65% as singletons. The sample comprised PBMCs or T cells enriched from blood (not recorded which). The receptor source for this set is a man aged 45-65 years who had recovered from COVID-19. Both conserved end residues are part of each CDR3. The D gene is left open where the match is weak. Some rows have no size entry. The others give once, few or many, or a class for an expanded clone.

V gene,clone size,J gene,D gene,CDR3 DNA,CDR3 protein
TRBV7-2,-,TRBJ2-7,-,TGTGCCAGCGCACAGGGTGTCGAGCAGTACTTC,CASAQGVEQYF
TRBV21-1,few,TRBJ2-1,-,TGTGCCAGCAGCTTACGGACTAACCGTAGGGAAGGAAGGGACGATGAGCAGTTCTTC,CASSLRTNRREGRDDEQFF
TRBV28,few,TRBJ2-1,-,TGTGCCAGCAGTCACCTTAGCGGCAATGAGCAGTTCTTC,CASSHLSGNEQFF
TRBV5-1,-,TRBJ2-1,TRBD1,TGCGCCAGCAGTCTGGTCGGGACAGGGGGCCGCAATGAGCAGTTCTTC,CASSLVGTGGRNEQFF
TRBV7-5,-,TRBJ1-2,-,TGTGCCGGAAAAACAGGGCCTCCTAACTATGGCTACACCTTC,CAGKTGPPNYGYTF
TRBV7-9,-,TRBJ2-5,-,TGTGCCAGCAGCTTAGGAGGGGGTAGCGAGACCCAGTACTTC,CASSLGGGSETQYF
TRBV27,-,TRBJ2-2,TRBD2,TGTGCCAGCAGTTTAAAACTAGCGGGCACCGGGGAGCTGTTTTTT,CASSLKLAGTGELFF
TRBV28,-,TRBJ2-2,-,TGTGCCAGCAGTTTAGGTTCCGTGAGGACCGGGGAGCTGTTTTTT,CASSLGSVRTGELFF
TRBV19,-,TRBJ1-6,-,TGTGCCAGTAGTATAGACCAGGGGACCTCACCCCTCCACTTT,CASSIDQGTSPLHF
TRBV29-1,-,TRBJ2-3,-,TGCAGCGTTGAATCGCGGGTAGCGACTAGCACAGATACGCAGTATTTT,CSVESRVATSTDTQYF
TRBV27,-,TRBJ2-1,TRBD1,TGTGCCAGCAGTTTGTTGGACAGGGGGTACAATGAGCAGTTCTTC,CASSLLDRGYNEQFF
TRBV5-8,few,TRBJ2-6,TRBD2,TGTGCCCGCACCGGCCGGGGGGGGGCCACTACGGGGGCCAACGTCCTGACTTTC,CARTGRGGATTGANVLTF
TRBV7-2,-,TRBJ2-1,TRBD2,TGTGCCAGCAGCTTAATCGGAACTAGCGGGTCCTACAATGAGCAGTTCTTC,CASSLIGTSGSYNEQFF
TRBV4-2,-,TRBJ1-3,-,TGTGCCAGCAGCCAAGATGGGGGGGTCGGAAACACCATATATTTT,CASSQDGGVGNTIYF
TRBV20-1,-,TRBJ1-1,-,TGCAGTGCTAGACCGAGGACTGAAGCTTTCTTT,CSARPRTEAFF
TRBV28,-,TRBJ2-2,-,TGTGCCAGCAGTTTGTGGACAGCCAGTACCGGGGAGCTGTTTTTT,CASSLWTASTGELFF
TRBV19,once,TRBJ2-7,TRBD2,TGTGCCAGTAGTTTAGCGGGAGGGACCTACGAGCAGTACTTC,CASSLAGGTYEQYF
TRBV5-4,once,TRBJ1-1,-,TGTGCCAGCAGCTTGGTCCCAGGGGCTGAAGCTTTCTTT,CASSLVPGAEAFF
TRBV7-9,-,TRBJ1-2,-,TGTGCCAGCAGCTCGGGGATGGGAGGAGATGGCTACACCTTC,CASSSGMGGDGYTF
TRBV7-8,few,TRBJ2-3,-,TGTGCCAGCAGGGACAGCCAGGGGAGGGTCGCAGATACGCAGTATTTT,CASRDSQGRVADTQYF
TRBV27,-,TRBJ1-6,TRBD1,TGTGCCAGCAGTTGGCGACAGGGGAATTCACCCCTCCACTTT,CASSWRQGNSPLHF
TRBV28,once,TRBJ2-7,-,TGTGCCAGCAGTTTGAGGACACCCCACGAGCAGTACTTC,CASSLRTPHEQYF
TRBV2,-,TRBJ2-5,TRBD1,TGTGCCAGCAGTAGGGACAGGGGACACCAGGAGACCCAGTACTTC,CASSRDRGHQETQYF
TRBV9,-,TRBJ2-7,-,TGTGCCAGCAGCGCGTTCGAACTCGGCGAGCAGTACTTC,CASSAFELGEQYF
TRBV5-4,few,TRBJ2-3,-,TGTGCCAGCAGCTTGATGACTAGTCCGAGCACAGATACGCAGTATTTT,CASSLMTSPSTDTQYF
TRBV4-2,-,TRBJ2-5,-,TGTGCCAGCAGTAAAGGACAGGGAGGGGCCCAAGAGACCCAGTACTTC,CASSKGQGGAQETQYF
TRBV7-2,-,TRBJ2-2,TRBD1,TGTGCCAGCAGCTCTCGACCTGACAGGGCGACTGGGGAGCTGTTTTTT,CASSSRPDRATGELFF
TRBV15,-,TRBJ2-7,TRBD2,TGTGCCACCAGCAGAGCGGGGGGGAGAGAGCAGTACTTC,CATSRAGGREQYF
TRBV28,-,TRBJ1-2,-,TGTGCCAGCAGTTTAACTTCTGGCTACACCTTC,CASSLTSGYTF
TRBV6-1,-,TRBJ1-5,-,TGTGCCAGCAGTGGACCGTATCAGGGTCGAAGAAGCAATCAGCCCCAGCATTTT,CASSGPYQGRRSNQPQHF
TRBV29-1,-,TRBJ1-3,-,TGCAGCGCCAGGGCTGGAAACACCATATATTTT,CSARAGNTIYF